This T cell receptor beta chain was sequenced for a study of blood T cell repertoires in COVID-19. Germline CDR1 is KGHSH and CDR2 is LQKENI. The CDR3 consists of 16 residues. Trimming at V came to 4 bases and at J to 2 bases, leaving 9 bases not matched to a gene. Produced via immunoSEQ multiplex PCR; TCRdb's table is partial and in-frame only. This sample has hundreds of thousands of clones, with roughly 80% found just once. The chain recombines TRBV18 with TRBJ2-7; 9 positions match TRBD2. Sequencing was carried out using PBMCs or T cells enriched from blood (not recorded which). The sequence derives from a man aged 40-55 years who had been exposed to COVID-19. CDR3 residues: CASSLNSGSPTYEQYF. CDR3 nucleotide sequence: TGTGCCAGCTCACTTAATAGCGGGAGCCCCACCTACGAGCAGTACTTC. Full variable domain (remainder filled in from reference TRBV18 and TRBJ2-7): NAGVMQNPRHLVRRRGQEARLRCSPMKGHSHVYWYRQLPEEGLKFMVYLQKENIIDESGMPKERFSAEFPKEGPSILRIQQVVRGDSAAYFCASSLNSGSPTYEQYFGPGTRLTVT.